A selection of T cell receptor beta chains follows, all from one sample in a study of identical twins. TCRdb re-derived calls from the 5' RACE reads in MiXCR, one entry per CDR3 protein. The table has around 670,000 distinct CDR3 sequences, 5.5% to 6.5% seen once; the top ten hold around 2%. The sequenced sample was naive T cells sorted from blood. The receptors stem from a man aged 18 to 30 in good health. The CDR3 runs from the conserved cysteine through the conserved F or W. The order of the fields is J gene, V gene, CDR3 length, clone size, D gene, CDR3 DNA, CDR3 protein. A D gene is named only where the DNA matches it firmly. Clone size is not always given. Where it is, it says once, few, many or a class for expanded clones.

j_gene: TRBJ2-3; v_gene: TRBV24-1; len: 16; abundance: many; d_gene: NA; CDR3nt: TGTGCCACCAGTGGCCGGTCACAGGGTCTGGGGAATACGCAGTATTTT; CDR3aa: CATSGRSQGLGNTQYF
j_gene: TRBJ2-1; v_gene: TRBV7-9; len: 16; abundance: many; d_gene: TRBD1; CDR3nt: TGTGCCAGCAGCGAAAACCGGGACAGGACGTACAATGAGCAGTTCTTC; CDR3aa: CASSENRDRTYNEQFF
j_gene: TRBJ2-3; v_gene: TRBV4-1; len: 16; abundance: NA; d_gene: TRBD1; CDR3nt: TGCGCCAGCAGCCCGGAGGGGACAGGGGGCCCAGATACGCAGTATTTT; CDR3aa: CASSPEGTGGPDTQYF
j_gene: TRBJ2-2; v_gene: TRBV3-1; len: 14; abundance: few; d_gene: NA; CDR3nt: TGTGCCAGCAGCCAGGATCTCCACACCGGGGAGCTGTTTTTT; CDR3aa: CASSQDLHTGELFF
j_gene: TRBJ1-2; v_gene: TRBV12-3/TRBV12-4; len: 12; abundance: many; d_gene: NA; CDR3nt: TGTGCCAGCAGTTCATGGGTGGGTGGCTACACCTTC; CDR3aa: CASSSWVGGYTF
j_gene: TRBJ2-1; v_gene: TRBV20-1; len: 15; abundance: NA; d_gene: TRBD2; CDR3nt: TGCAGTGCACTTGGACTAGCGGGAATCTACAATGAGCAGTTCTTC; CDR3aa: CSALGLAGIYNEQFF
j_gene: TRBJ2-2; v_gene: TRBV2; len: 15; abundance: many; d_gene: NA; CDR3nt: TGTGCCAGCAGTCCGACGGCTTCGAACACCGGGGAGCTGTTTTTT; CDR3aa: CASSPTASNTGELFF
j_gene: TRBJ2-7; v_gene: TRBV10-3; len: 14; abundance: many; d_gene: NA; CDR3nt: TGTGCCATCAGTGAGTCGGGACCCACCCTCGAGCAGTACTTC; CDR3aa: CAISESGPTLEQYF
j_gene: TRBJ2-7; v_gene: TRBV9; len: 16; abundance: few; d_gene: TRBD1; CDR3nt: TGTGCCAGCAGCGTGGGGACCGGGACAGGACGGCTTGAGCAGTACTTC; CDR3aa: CASSVGTGTGRLEQYF
j_gene: TRBJ1-3; v_gene: TRBV15; len: 16; abundance: many; d_gene: NA; CDR3nt: TGTGCCACCAGCAGAGATAATAGAGGCTCTGGAAACACCATATATTTT; CDR3aa: CATSRDNRGSGNTIYF
j_gene: TRBJ2-5; v_gene: TRBV20-1; len: 13; abundance: many; d_gene: TRBD2; CDR3nt: TGCAGTGCTAGAGTGAGGACTAGCGGGACCCAGTACTTC; CDR3aa: CSARVRTSGTQYF
j_gene: TRBJ2-7; v_gene: TRBV28; len: 11; abundance: NA; d_gene: NA; CDR3nt: TGTGCCGCGGCCCGGGGGTCGGAGCAGTACTTC; CDR3aa: CAAARGSEQYF
j_gene: TRBJ2-6; v_gene: TRBV12-3/TRBV12-4; len: 16; abundance: NA; d_gene: NA; CDR3nt: TGTGCCAGCAGTTTAAGACTGCTCCCTGGGGCCAACGTCCTGACTTTC; CDR3aa: CASSLRLLPGANVLTF
j_gene: TRBJ2-2; v_gene: TRBV18; len: 15; abundance: many; d_gene: NA; CDR3nt: TGTGCCAGCTCACGTCTTAACACGAACACCGGGGAGCTGTTTTTT; CDR3aa: CASSRLNTNTGELFF
j_gene: TRBJ2-3; v_gene: TRBV4-2; len: 18; abundance: many; d_gene: TRBD2; CDR3nt: TGTGCCAGCAGCCAAGCTAGTGCTCCTCAGCGGGAGACAGATACGCAGTATTTT; CDR3aa: CASSQASAPQRETDTQYF
j_gene: TRBJ1-3; v_gene: TRBV6-5; len: 15; abundance: NA; d_gene: NA; CDR3nt: TGTGCCAGCAGTTACGGTAGACTTGGGGGAAACACCATATATTTT; CDR3aa: CASSYGRLGGNTIYF
j_gene: TRBJ2-1; v_gene: TRBV6-2/TRBV6-3; len: 14; abundance: NA; d_gene: NA; CDR3nt: TGTGCCAGCAGTCCCGTACCGATTGTGAATGAGCAGTTCTTC; CDR3aa: CASSPVPIVNEQFF
j_gene: TRBJ2-3; v_gene: TRBV24-1; len: 14; abundance: few; d_gene: TRBD2; CDR3nt: TGTGCCCCCTCTAGCGGACCCCGGGCAGATACGCAGTATTTT; CDR3aa: CAPSSGPRADTQYF
j_gene: TRBJ2-3; v_gene: TRBV6-1; len: 15; abundance: NA; d_gene: NA; CDR3nt: TGTGCCAGCAGCAACGGACAGCACTCCACAGATACGCAGTATTTT; CDR3aa: CASSNGQHSTDTQYF
j_gene: TRBJ2-2; v_gene: TRBV20-1; len: 16; abundance: few; d_gene: NA; CDR3nt: TGCAGTGCTAGGGAAGCGAGGCAGGGGGGCACCGGGGAGCTGTTTTTT; CDR3aa: CSAREARQGGTGELFF
j_gene: TRBJ2-1; v_gene: TRBV19; len: 12; abundance: few; d_gene: NA; CDR3nt: TGTGCCAGTAGTATGGGTAACAATGAGCAGTTCTTC; CDR3aa: CASSMGNNEQFF
j_gene: TRBJ2-1; v_gene: TRBV5-4; len: 11; abundance: many; d_gene: NA; CDR3nt: TGTGCCAGCAGCACCGACAGTGAGCAGTTCTTC; CDR3aa: CASSTDSEQFF
j_gene: TRBJ2-1; v_gene: TRBV12-3/TRBV12-4; len: 11; abundance: few; d_gene: NA; CDR3nt: TGTGCCAGCAGTTTAAGGGGAGTTCAGTTCTTC; CDR3aa: CASSLRGVQFF
j_gene: TRBJ2-1; v_gene: TRBV7-9; len: 16; abundance: few; d_gene: TRBD2; CDR3nt: TGTGCCAGCAGCCCCACTGCGGGAGGCCTCTACAATGAGCAGTTCTTC; CDR3aa: CASSPTAGGLYNEQFF
j_gene: TRBJ2-3; v_gene: TRBV27; len: 15; abundance: many; d_gene: NA; CDR3nt: TGTGCCAGCACCAAGGGGGAATATGGCACAGATACGCAGTATTTT; CDR3aa: CASTKGEYGTDTQYF
j_gene: TRBJ2-2; v_gene: TRBV4-1; len: 15; abundance: many; d_gene: NA; CDR3nt: TGCGCCAGCAGCCAAGTAGCGACTGTGGCCGGGGAGCTGTTTTTT; CDR3aa: CASSQVATVAGELFF
j_gene: TRBJ2-4; v_gene: TRBV20-1; len: 15; abundance: few; d_gene: NA; CDR3nt: TGCAGTGCTAGTGAGAGGAACCTAGCCAAAAACATTCAGTACTTC; CDR3aa: CSASERNLAKNIQYF
j_gene: TRBJ2-7; v_gene: TRBV6-2/TRBV6-3; len: 11; abundance: NA; d_gene: NA; CDR3nt: TGTGCCAGCAGTTACGTCAACGAGCAGTACTTC; CDR3aa: CASSYVNEQYF
j_gene: TRBJ1-5; v_gene: TRBV12-3/TRBV12-4; len: 13; abundance: NA; d_gene: NA; CDR3nt: TGTGCCAGCAGTTTTGCAGATAATCAGCCCCAGCATTTT; CDR3aa: CASSFADNQPQHF
j_gene: TRBJ1-1; v_gene: TRBV12-3/TRBV12-4; len: 14; abundance: few; d_gene: TRBD1; CDR3nt: TGTGCCAGCAGTCATACAGGGGGCCCCTTTGAAGCTTTCTTT; CDR3aa: CASSHTGGPFEAFF
j_gene: TRBJ2-7; v_gene: TRBV4-1; len: 15; abundance: NA; d_gene: NA; CDR3nt: TGCGCCAGCAGCCAAGATGCGGCAGCGTACTACGAGCAGTACTTC; CDR3aa: CASSQDAAAYYEQYF
j_gene: TRBJ2-1; v_gene: TRBV20-1; len: 11; abundance: few; d_gene: NA; CDR3nt: TGCAGTGCCCGCCCGCGGGACGAGCAGTTCTTC; CDR3aa: CSARPRDEQFF
j_gene: TRBJ1-5; v_gene: TRBV5-6; len: 15; abundance: few; d_gene: NA; CDR3nt: TGTGCCAGCAGCCGGGCGACAGGATTCAATCAGCCCCAGCATTTT; CDR3aa: CASSRATGFNQPQHF
j_gene: TRBJ2-3; v_gene: TRBV12-3/TRBV12-4; len: 14; abundance: many; d_gene: TRBD1; CDR3nt: TGTGCCAGCAGTTCCGTGACAGGGGCAGATACGCAGTATTTT; CDR3aa: CASSSVTGADTQYF
j_gene: TRBJ2-2; v_gene: TRBV5-1; len: 13; abundance: NA; d_gene: NA; CDR3nt: TGCGCCAGCAGCTTGGTTTCGGGAGGGGAGCTGTTTTTT; CDR3aa: CASSLVSGGELFF
j_gene: TRBJ2-1; v_gene: TRBV29-1; len: 15; abundance: many; d_gene: NA; CDR3nt: TGCAGCGTTGAGTTAGTTGGGCAGATCTTAGGTGAGCAGTTCTTC; CDR3aa: CSVELVGQILGEQFF
j_gene: TRBJ2-1; v_gene: TRBV12-3/TRBV12-4; len: 11; abundance: many; d_gene: NA; CDR3nt: TGTGCCAGCAGTCCCAACTATGAGCAGTTCTTC; CDR3aa: CASSPNYEQFF
j_gene: TRBJ2-3; v_gene: TRBV18; len: 13; abundance: NA; d_gene: NA; CDR3nt: TGTGCCAGCTCACCGTTTGAAGCAGATACGCAGTATTTT; CDR3aa: CASSPFEADTQYF
j_gene: TRBJ2-1; v_gene: TRBV5-1; len: 17; abundance: many; d_gene: TRBD2; CDR3nt: TGCGCCAGCAGCCACCCCGGGGGTAGCGGGATTTTGAATGAGCAGTTCTTC; CDR3aa: CASSHPGGSGILNEQFF
j_gene: TRBJ2-7; v_gene: TRBV15; len: 15; abundance: few; d_gene: NA; CDR3nt: TGTGCCACCAGCAGAGAAAGAGGGGTGGGCTCCGAGCAGTACTTC; CDR3aa: CATSRERGVGSEQYF
j_gene: TRBJ1-4; v_gene: TRBV5-8; len: 15; abundance: many; d_gene: NA; CDR3nt: TGTGCCAGCAGCTTGCTTAAAGGGGTGGATGAAAAACTGTTTTTT; CDR3aa: CASSLLKGVDEKLFF
j_gene: TRBJ2-6; v_gene: TRBV20-1; len: 15; abundance: many; d_gene: NA; CDR3nt: TGCAGTGCTAGTGGGCGGGGTCCTGGGGCCAACGTCCTGACTTTC; CDR3aa: CSASGRGPGANVLTF
j_gene: TRBJ2-1; v_gene: TRBV30; len: 13; abundance: many; d_gene: NA; CDR3nt: TGTGCCTGGAGTCGGCAACTAGACAATGAGCAGTTCTTC; CDR3aa: CAWSRQLDNEQFF